Presented here are 15 T cell receptor beta chains from one specimen sequenced in a study of blood T cell repertoires in COVID-19. Profiling relied on immunoSEQ multiplex PCR, and the TCRdb table lists in-frame clones only, not all of them. The sample records roughly 52,000 clones, about four fifths being singletons. Sequencing input: peripheral blood. These receptors all stem from a man at least 80 years old with COVID-19, enrolled during active disease.

This sequence joins TRBV3-1 (or the pseudogene TRBV3-2) and TRBJ2-1; 10 nucleotides align to TRBD1. There are 22 residues in the CDR3. The germline gives CDR1 LGHDT, CDR2 YNNKEL (reference sequence). V lost 1 base, J lost 1 base, and 19 bases stayed unmatched. The CDR3 DNA follows: TGTGCCAGCAGCCAAGTTTTGAGGGACAGGGGAACCCGACCTACATCCTACAATGAGCAGTTCTTC. Translation: CASSQVLRDRGTRPTSYNEQFF.

This clone was seen once. The genes are TRBV28 and TRBJ1-4; the D gene is possibly TRBD1 (5 bases). From germline, CDR1 is MDHEN and CDR2 SYDVKM. The CDR3 runs 17 residues. V lost 4 bases to trimming and J lost 5 bases, with 20 bases between them. CDR3 DNA: TGTGCCAGCAGTTCTCCCTTGGGAACAGGCCTGAATGAAAAACTGTTTTTT. Translating it yields CASSSPLGTGLNEKLFF.

V is TRBV30 and J is TRBJ1-2, with no clear D. V lost 1 base, J lost 2 bases, and 14 bases lay in between. This CDR3 has 15 residues. Germline V lookup: CDR1 GTSNPN, CDR2 SVGIG (reference sequence). This CDR3 is CAWSAPRAENYGYTF. In DNA form, the CDR3 reads TGTGCCTGGAGTGCCCCCAGAGCGGAGAACTATGGCTACACCTTC.

This chain links TRBV18 with TRBJ2-3, with D tentatively TRBD1 (5 bases). The CDR3 spans 16 residues. Trimming removed 0 bases at V and 1 base at J, with 11 bases between. Per the germline V gene, CDR1 is KGHSH and CDR2 is LQKENI. CDR3 residues: CASSPPGPWGTDTQYF. CDR3 DNA: TGTGCCAGCTCACCACCGGGGCCATGGGGCACAGATACGCAGTATTTT. Full variable domain (remainder filled in from reference TRBV18 and TRBJ2-3): NAGVMQNPRHLVRRRGQEARLRCSPMKGHSHVYWYRQLPEEGLKFMVYLQKENIIDESGMPKERFSAEFPKEGPSILRIQQVVRGDSAAYFCASSPPGPWGTDTQYFGPGTRLTVL.

The J gene is TRBJ2-1, the V gene TRBV9, with D possibly TRBD1 on 5 matching bases. Germline V gene sequence: CDR1 SGDLS, CDR2 YYNGEE. The V end was cut by 3 bases, the J end by 6 bases, with 13 bases between. This CDR3 is 14 amino acids long. CDR3 sequence (DNA): TGTGCCAGCAGCGCGCCCTCCAGGGTCAATGAGCAGTTCTTC. Its protein is CASSAPSRVNEQFF.

The chain has TRBV9 and TRBJ2-2; 10 bases agree with TRBD2. The CDR3 is 15 amino acids. Unmatched junction bases numbered 1, after V lost 4 bases and J lost 1 base. Germline V CDR1 and CDR2: SGDLS, YYNGEE. CDR3 bases: TGTGCCAGCAGCTCTAGCGGGGGGAACACCGGGGAGCTGTTTTTT. It encodes CASSSSGGNTGELFF.

This clone was counted a single time. The V call is TRBV6-4, the J call TRBJ2-7, with TRBD2 matching 7 bases. With 7 bases clipped from V and 9 bases from J, the junction kept 9 bases outside the gene matches. Germline V CDR1 and CDR2: MRHNA, SNTAGT. CDR3 size: 12 residues. The CDR3 bases are TGTGCCAGCAATAGCGGGCCTCCAGGGCAGTACGTC. This codes for CASNSGPPGQYV.

This clone showed up just a few times. The chain couples TRBV5-6 to TRBJ2-5; D is uncertain. V gave up 4 bases and J gave up 2 bases, with 15 bases separating them. Germline CDR1 SGHDT, CDR2 YYEEEE. The CDR3 runs to 15 residues. DNA for the CDR3: TGTGCCAGCAGCCCCGAGCAGAAGAGGCAAGAGACCCAGTACTTC. Protein: CASSPEQKRQETQYF.

This clone appeared once. The V gene is TRBV10-3, the J gene TRBJ2-2, with a weak D call TRBD1 (6 bases). The germline V and J ends were trimmed by 11 bases and 5 bases, with 9 bases remaining between them. From germline, CDR1 is ENHRY and CDR2 SYGVKD. The CDR3 runs 11 residues. DNA of the CDR3: TGTGCCGTCCAGGGGACCGGGGAGCTGTTTTTT. Amino acids: CAVQGTGELFF.

The rearrangement joins TRBV21-1 to TRBJ2-3; the DNA was not compared with TRBD1, the D call given in the table. TRBV21-1 is reported as a pseudogene. This CDR3 has 17 amino acids. The CDR3 DNA is TGTGCCAGCAGCAAACCCCGCGAAGGGGGCACGGCAGATACGCAGTATTTT. Its protein is CASSKPREGGTADTQYF.

This chain connects TRBV10-3 to TRBJ1-2; tentatively, D is TRBD1 (6 bases). The CDR3 covers 13 residues. Germline-derived CDR1 and CDR2 are ENHRY and SYGVKD. Trimming left V 4 bases short and J 1 base short, with 7 bases between. In DNA form, the CDR3 reads TGTGCCATCAGTGCAGGGGTTAACTATGGCTACACCTTC. It codes for CAISAGVNYGYTF.

V is TRBV5-4 and J is TRBJ1-1; TRBD1 agrees at 7 bases. The CDR3 loop spans 14 amino acids. The junction had 8 bases not matched to a gene; V was cut back by 4 bases and J by 5 bases. Germline CDR1 SGHNT, CDR2 YYREEE (reference sequence). The DNA of the CDR3 is TGTGCCAGCAGCCCCGTGACAGGGCTGACTGAAGCTTTCTTT. Translating gives CASSPVTGLTEAFF.

This sequence joins TRBV2 and TRBJ2-2; TRBD2 aligns across 11 bases. Per the germline V gene, CDR1 is SNHLY and CDR2 is FYNNEI. The CDR3 totals 16 residues. V trimming: 4 bases; J trimming: 5 bases; junction bases outside the gene matches: 6. The CDR3 is CASSGRLAGMTGELFF. In DNA form, the CDR3 reads TGTGCCAGCAGTGGCAGACTAGCGGGGATGACCGGGGAGCTGTTTTTT.

J is TRBJ2-5 and V is TRBV7-2, with unresolved D. V lost 1 base and J lost 2, with 8 bases in between. The CDR3 totals 14 residues. Germline CDR1 is SGHTA and CDR2 is FQGNSA. The CDR3 here is CASSLETTQETQYF. CDR3 DNA: TGTGCCAGCAGCTTAGAGACAACTCAAGAGACCCAGTACTTC.

CDR3 residues: CASSGYHQLATSPFLSNEQFF. CDR3 nucleotides: TGTGCCAGCTCAGGGTACCATCAACTTGCAACTTCTCCATTCTTGTCCAATGAGCAGTTCTTC. The chain links TRBV19 to TRBJ2-1, with D perhaps matching TRBD1 (5 bases). The CDR3 is 21 residues long. Trimming cost V 9 bases and J 6 bases, with 39 bases left between them. Germline V gene lookup returns CDR1 LNHDA and CDR2 SQIVND (reference sequence). The full variable domain, its missing parts supplied by reference TRBV19 and TRBJ2-1, is DGGITQSPKYLFRKEGQNVTLSCEQNLNHDAMYWYRQDPGQGLRLIYYSQIVNDFQKGDIAEGYSVSREKKESFPLTVTSAQKNPTAFYLCASSGYHQLATSPFLSNEQFFGPGTRLTVL.